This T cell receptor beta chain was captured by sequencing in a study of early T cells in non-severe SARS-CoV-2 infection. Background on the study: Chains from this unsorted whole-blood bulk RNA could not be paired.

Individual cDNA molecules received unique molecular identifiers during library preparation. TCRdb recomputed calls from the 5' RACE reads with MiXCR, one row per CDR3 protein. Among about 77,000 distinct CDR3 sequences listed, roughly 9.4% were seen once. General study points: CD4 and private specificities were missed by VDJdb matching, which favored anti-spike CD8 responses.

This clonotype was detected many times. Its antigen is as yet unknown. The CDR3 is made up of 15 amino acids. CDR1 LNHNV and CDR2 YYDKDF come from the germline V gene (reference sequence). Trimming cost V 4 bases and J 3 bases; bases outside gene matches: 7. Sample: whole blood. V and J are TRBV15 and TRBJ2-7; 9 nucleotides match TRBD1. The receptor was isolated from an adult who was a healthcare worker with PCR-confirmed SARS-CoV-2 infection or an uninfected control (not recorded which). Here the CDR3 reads CATSISTGGSYEQYF. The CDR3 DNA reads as TGTGCCACCAGCATAAGTACAGGGGGCAGCTACGAGCAGTACTTC.